Described below is a single TCR beta chain sequence and its context. The antigen is unknown. These data come from a study of vaccination and CD4 T cells after COVID-19. General study findings and limits: Within convalescent individuals, 304 out of 307 vaccine-specific clones proved to be spike mono-reactive.

V was clipped by 1 base and J by 7 bases; unmatched bases: 6. This CDR3 has 16 residues. In germline, CDR1 is SGHAT, CDR2 FQNNGV. Sequencing of DNA taken from cultured CD4+ T cells relied on the Oncomine TCR Beta short-read assay. TCRdb fed the PCR reads into MiXCR, producing one record per CDR3 protein. The sample records 8,000 to 8,500 distinct CDR3 sequences, 45% to 55% being singletons. Treatment indicated: roughly ten-day PBMC culture with coronavirus spike peptide pools or control peptides (ViraFEST assay). The chain carries TRBV11-2 and TRBJ1-5, with 11 bases that match TRBD1. The material sequenced was CD4+ T cells from blood, cultured in vitro. The receptor was isolated from a human donor who had recovered from COVID-19. The CDR3 DNA sequence: TGTGCCAGCAGCTTAGGGACAGGGGGCTTAAGGCAGCCCCAGCATTTT. Amino acids: CASSLGTGGLRQPQHF.